This is a list of T cell receptor beta chains from one sample in a study of T cell repertoires in cytomegalovirus infection. MiXCR, applied by TCRdb to the reads, yields one record per CDR3 protein. Found here are approximately 730,000 distinct CDR3 sequences, almost 30% of them singletons; the top ten hold less than 15%. These receptors are not linked to any known antigen. This specimen consisted of cultured CD8+ T cells from PBMCs, obtained from culture after CMV antigen stimulation. These receptors came from a human donor in good health (CMV status not recorded). Some clones in this sample may be carry-over from other donors' samples. The conserved cysteine and the conserved F or W are not part of the CDR3 here. D genes are given only for firm matches.

cdr3_aa,cdr3_length,v_call,d_call
ASSSGASYFYEQY,13,TRBV7-6,NA
ASSSWRETQY,10,TRBV28,NA
ASSEVRRKATDTQY,14,TRBV6-1,NA
ASSWRDRAKGDYGYT,15,TRBV28,TRBD1
ASSLGIPSTDTQY,13,TRBV7-9,NA
ASIPSRGAPYNEQF,14,TRBV5-4,TRBD2
ASSILGGPVYNEQF,14,TRBV12-3/TRBV12-4,NA
ASSTGYTGELF,11,TRBV19,NA
ASSYVTVFYGYT,12,TRBV6-6,NA
ASSYGRLMNTEAF,13,TRBV6-2/TRBV6-3,NA
SARGPTQGFGNQPQH,15,TRBV20-1,NA
ASSGSGTRVIQETQY,15,TRBV11-2,TRBD2
ASSLRAGQSFYNEQF,15,TRBV5-4,NA
ASSSYRGRRNEQF,13,TRBV5-6,TRBD1
ALQGPRTEAF,10,TRBV10-3,NA
ASSTPGTYHYGYT,13,TRBV12-3/TRBV12-4,NA
ASSQDPGVGETQY,13,TRBV4-1,NA
ASSPNRGLNTEAF,13,TRBV27,TRBD1
ASSFLLTPSDRGGGEQF,17,TRBV12-3/TRBV12-4,TRBD1
TSSSGRRETQY,11,TRBV7-9,NA
ASSGLGVYGYT,11,TRBV7-9,NA
ASSYSPRIEQY,11,TRBV6-5,NA
ASSLGQGEGYNTEAF,15,TRBV27,TRBD1
ASRKQGRSGNQPQH,14,TRBV12-3/TRBV12-4,TRBD1
ASSPLAFNYGYT,12,TRBV6-5,NA
ASSFSSGGQETQY,13,TRBV7-9,TRBD2
SARDLLGDTEAF,12,TRBV20-1,NA
ASSQVLAASYNEQF,14,TRBV4-3,NA
ASSPKGQAPNSPLH,14,TRBV6-1,TRBD1
ASSDVERGPTDTQY,14,TRBV6-1,TRBD2
ASSYQVGQALNTEAF,15,TRBV6-1,TRBD1
ASSLWSENTEAF,12,TRBV27,NA
ASSLEGVTYNSPLH,14,TRBV7-8,NA
ASSQRHRNTEAF,12,TRBV14,NA
ASRKLPDRGEQF,12,TRBV6-5,NA
ASSFGLAGGPGYNEQF,16,TRBV6-8,TRBD2
ASSQSPGHNTEAF,13,TRBV4-2,NA
ASSQSGTRGNEQF,13,TRBV4-3,TRBD2
SVVGATDTQY,10,TRBV29-1,NA
AISPTSGASYNEQF,14,TRBV10-3,TRBD2
ASSEYRGQGPGNTIY,15,TRBV25-1,TRBD1
ASSDRGQGPQH,11,TRBV28,TRBD1
ASSPFGQGAYEQY,13,TRBV14,TRBD1
ATLGGVNQPQH,11,TRBV10-3,NA
ASSLEGIEAYGYT,13,TRBV7-6,NA
SGSVQGTYTEAF,12,TRBV20-1,TRBD1
AIKVANTGELF,11,TRBV10-3,NA
ASSVAGGADTQY,12,TRBV9,TRBD2
ASSLVRLTEAF,11,TRBV5-8,NA
ASSPTRNSPLH,11,TRBV12-3/TRBV12-4,NA
ASSYPTGERGVYNEQF,16,TRBV6-2/TRBV6-3,TRBD2
SAGGQTYGYT,10,TRBV20-1,TRBD1
ASSPNRNEQF,10,TRBV6-6,NA
ASSQGAEPYGYT,12,TRBV4-1,NA
AISEMGTGGENEAF,14,TRBV10-3,TRBD1